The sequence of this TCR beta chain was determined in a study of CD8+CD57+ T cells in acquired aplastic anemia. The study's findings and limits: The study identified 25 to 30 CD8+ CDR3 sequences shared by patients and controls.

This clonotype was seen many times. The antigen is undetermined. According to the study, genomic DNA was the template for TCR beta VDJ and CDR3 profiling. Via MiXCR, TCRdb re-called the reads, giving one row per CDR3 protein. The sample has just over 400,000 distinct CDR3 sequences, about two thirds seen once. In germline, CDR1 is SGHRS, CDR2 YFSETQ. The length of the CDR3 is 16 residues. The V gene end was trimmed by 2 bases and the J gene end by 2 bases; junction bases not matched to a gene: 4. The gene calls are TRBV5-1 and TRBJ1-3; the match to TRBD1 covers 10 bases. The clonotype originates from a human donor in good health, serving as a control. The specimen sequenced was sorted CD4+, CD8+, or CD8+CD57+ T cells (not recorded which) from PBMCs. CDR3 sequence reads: CASSLRGTGAGNTIYF. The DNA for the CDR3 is TGCGCCAGCAGCTTAAGGGGGACAGGGGCTGGAAACACCATATATTTT.